One and the same sample provided the 25 T cell receptor beta chains below, sequenced in a study of CD8 T cells in ankylosing spondylitis. TCRdb analysed the 5' RACE reads with MiXCR anew, one entry per CDR3 protein. The sample has under 950,000 distinct CDR3 sequences; under 20% are singletons. These receptors lack a known antigen. Study conclusions and caveats: A TCR beta motif of under ten highly homologous variants appeared characteristic of ankylosing spondylitis blood.

Sequences were obtained from blood, either unsorted or a sorted T cell fraction (not recorded which). Receptors originate from a male donor with ankylosing spondylitis.

This clonotype turned up a few times. The V call is TRBV3-1, the J call TRBJ2-5, with D perhaps being TRBD1 or TRBD2 (6 bases each). V was pared by 1 base and J by 1 base, with 10 bases between. This CDR3 is 15 amino acids long. Germline values: CDR1 LGHDT, CDR2 YNNKEL (reference sequence). CDR3 amino acids: CASSQGWGAQETQYF. In DNA, the CDR3 is TGTGCCAGCAGCCAAGGGTGGGGGGCCCAAGAGACCCAGTACTTC.

The CDR3 nucleotides read TGCGCCAGCAGCTTGCCGGGACAGGGGACCTACGAGCAGTACTTC. Its translation: CASSLPGQGTYEQYF. The V gene is TRBV5-1, the J gene TRBJ2-7; TRBD1 agrees at 10 bases. This CDR3 region has 15 residues. Germline values: CDR1 SGHRS, CDR2 YFSETQ. The ends lost 1 base at V and 2 bases at J; junction bases unmatched: 3.

The chain employs TRBV27 and TRBJ2-7; 7 bases fit TRBD1. This CDR3 is built from 13 residues. Germline V gives CDR1 MNHEY, CDR2 SMNVEV (reference sequence). The V gene end was trimmed by 3 bases and the J gene end by 5 bases; junction bases not matched to a gene: 4. The CDR3 reads CASSFTRGNEQYF. The DNA of the CDR3 is TGTGCCAGCAGTTTCACCAGGGGGAACGAGCAGTACTTC.

This clonotype has more than one count but fewer than ten. This chain connects TRBV4-1 to TRBJ1-2; TRBD1 matches at 9 bases. The J segment lost 1 base and the V segment lost 1 base, leaving 4 bases of the junction unmatched. The length of the CDR3 is 16 residues. Germline V gene data show CDR1 as MGHRA and CDR2 as YSYEKL. CDR3 bases: TGCGCCAGCAGCCAAGTCCGGGACAGGGTTAACTATGGCTACACCTTC. This encodes CASSQVRDRVNYGYTF.

There are a few counts of this clonotype. This rearrangement joins TRBV20-1 to TRBJ1-5; D possibly corresponds to TRBD1 (6 bases). Germline CDR1 is DFQATT and CDR2 is SNEGSKA (reference sequence). The CDR3 runs to 13 residues. Between the trimmed V and J ends, which lost 3 bases and 2 bases, there was a span of 8 bases. CDR3 sequence: CSASSGGNQPQHF. The CDR3 DNA reads TGCAGTGCTAGCTCAGGGGGCAATCAGCCCCAGCATTTT.

This clonotype was detected only a few times. The chain joins TRBV24-1 to TRBJ1-5, with 8 nucleotides matching TRBD1. There are 19 residues in the CDR3. V lost 2 bases, J lost 2 bases, and 13 bases stayed unmatched. The germline gives CDR1 KGHDR, CDR2 SFDVKD. As DNA, the CDR3 is TGTGCCACCAGTGATTATGGACAGGGTATTTTTTATGGCAATCAGCCCCAGCATTTT. Translated: CATSDYGQGIFYGNQPQHF.

This clonotype was picked up a small number of times. The chain is built from TRBV9 and TRBJ2-1; 13 bases are shared with TRBD2. Germline CDR1 and CDR2: SGDLS and YYNGEE. Unmatched junction bases numbered 7, after V lost 2 bases and J lost 8 bases. The CDR3 has 16 residues. The CDR3 region has the DNA TGTGCCAGCAGCGTCCGGACTAGCGGGAGTGAGGATGAGCAGTTCTTC. It codes for CASSVRTSGSEDEQFF.

As to this clonotype: At one of its ends the junction is not consistent with the germline gene, which may arise from a read error. This rearrangement joins TRBV7-9 to TRBJ2-1, with 14 nucleotides matching TRBD2. The CDR3 has 16 residues. CDR1 is SEHNR, CDR2 FQNEAQ, per germline (reference sequence). The CDR3 sequence: CAGSFTGTSGSFEQFF. CDR3 in DNA: TGTGCCGGCAGCTTTACCGGGACTAGCGGGAGTTTTGAGCAGTTCTTC.

The gene calls are TRBV7-9 and TRBJ2-3; 11 nucleotides align to TRBD2. Germline CDR1 is SEHNR and CDR2 is FQNEAQ (reference sequence). V shed 5 bases and J 3 bases; nucleotides not matched to a gene: 7. This CDR3 has 16 residues. The CDR3 DNA reads TGTGCCAGCAGCGCCCGACTAGCGGGAAGGACAGATACGCAGTATTTT. Its translation is CASSARLAGRTDTQYF.

V is TRBV20-1 and J is TRBJ2-5, with D possibly being TRBD2 (5 bases). Germline CDR1 reads DFQATT; CDR2 reads SNEGSKA (reference sequence). The CDR3 is 15 residues long. Trimming removed 6 bases from V and 2 bases from J, with 19 bases in between. The CDR3 sequence: CSAPPRESWQETQYF. The CDR3 region has the DNA TGCAGTGCCCCCCCGAGGGAGTCTTGGCAAGAGACCCAGTACTTC.

The chain uses TRBV7-9 and TRBJ1-2, with 7 positions matching TRBD1. CDR1 and CDR2 (germline): SEHNR, FQNEAQ (reference sequence). J was trimmed by 4 bases and V by 6 bases; bases with no gene match: 14. This CDR3 has 16 amino acids. CDR3 bases: TGTGCCAGCAGTTCTGAAGATCAGGGGGTGGCCTATGGCTACACCTTC. It is translated as CASSSEDQGVAYGYTF. Together with reference TRBV7-9 and TRBJ1-2, the CDR3 gives the full variable domain: DTGVSQNPRHKITKRGQNVTFRCDPISEHNRLYWYRQTLGQGPEFLTYFQNEAQLEKSRLLSDRFSAERPKGSFSTLEIQRTEQGDSAMYLCASSSEDQGVAYGYTFGSGTRLTVV.

This clonotype was found a few times. J is TRBJ2-7 and V is TRBV20-1; the D gene is possibly TRBD2 (6 bases). Germline V gene lookup returns CDR1 DFQATT and CDR2 SNEGSKA (reference sequence). V was shortened by 2 bases and J by 2 bases, with 13 bases between the two germline ends. There are 14 residues in the CDR3. Written as DNA, the CDR3 is TGCAGTGCTAGAACTCGGGAGCCAACCTACGAGCAGTACTTC. It is translated as CSARTREPTYEQYF.

This clonotype turned up a few times. This sequence joins TRBV4-1 and TRBJ2-1; D remains ambiguous. The CDR3 totals 15 residues. CDR1 and CDR2 from the germline V gene are MGHRA and YSYEKL. The V and J ends lost 6 bases and 8 bases respectively, with 20 bases between them. Here the CDR3 reads CASRGSPLVSDEQFF. CDR3 nucleotides: TGCGCCAGCAGGGGCAGCCCCCTCGTTTCGGATGAGCAGTTCTTC.

This clonotype was picked up many times. This chain uses TRBV7-3 with TRBJ2-6, with TRBD1 as a possible D gene (5 bases). CDR1 is SGHTA and CDR2 is FQGTGA in the germline V gene. The germline V and J ends were trimmed by 3 bases and 1 base, with 7 bases remaining between them. The CDR3 length is 15 residues. The CDR3 DNA reads TGTGCCAGCAGCTTCCAGGGATCTGGGGCCAACGTCCTGACTTTC. Translated: CASSFQGSGANVLTF.

The chain combines TRBV12-3 or TRBV12-4 with TRBJ1-1; D gene ambiguous. This CDR3 contains 14 residues. Trimming cost V 2 bases and J 0 bases, with 7 bases left between them. The DNA for the CDR3 is TGTGCCAGCAGTTTAATTGAAATGAACACTGAAGCTTTCTTT. This translates into CASSLIEMNTEAFF.

V is TRBV20-1 and J is TRBJ2-1, with no clear D. Germline V gene data show CDR1 as DFQATT and CDR2 as SNEGSKA (reference sequence). V dropped 0 bases and J dropped 0 bases, with 9 bases sitting between them. This CDR3 is 15 amino acids long. Written as DNA, the CDR3 is TGCAGTGCTAGAGATGGTCAGGCCTCCTACAATGAGCAGTTCTTC. Amino acid sequence: CSARDGQASYNEQFF.

The chain combines TRBV6-1 with TRBJ1-5; D unclear. V was pared by 0 bases and J by 6 bases, with 6 bases between. The CDR3 has 13 residues. CDR1 is MNHNS, CDR2 SASEGT, per germline. CDR3 amino acids: CASSEAGIQPQHF. CDR3 in DNA: TGTGCCAGCAGTGAAGCGGGGATTCAGCCCCAGCATTTT.

In its sample, this clonotype was seen a few times. The chain uses TRBV20-1 and TRBJ2-5; 7 nucleotides align to TRBD1. CDR1 and CDR2 (germline): DFQATT, SNEGSKA (reference sequence). The CDR3 is 11 residues long. V trimming: 8 bases; J trimming: 3 bases; junction bases outside the gene matches: 3. The CDR3 protein is CSMDRKETQYF. CDR3 nucleotide sequence: TGCAGTATGGACAGGAAAGAGACCCAGTACTTC.

The sample holds a few counts of this clonotype. The J gene is TRBJ2-1, the V gene TRBV11-2; 8 bases line up with TRBD2. The V and J ends lost 5 bases and 9 bases, in that order; junction bases with no gene match: 15. The CDR3 extends over 16 amino acids. Germline V gene sequence: CDR1 SGHAT, CDR2 FQNNGV. CDR3 amino acids: CASSKGAGGFFTEQFF. CDR3 sequence (DNA): TGTGCCAGCAGCAAAGGTGCGGGGGGATTCTTCACTGAGCAGTTCTTC.

Here the CDR3 reads CASSIYRGITDTQYF. The CDR3 DNA sequence: TGTGCCAGCAGCATCTACAGGGGGATAACAGATACGCAGTATTTT. The chain is built from TRBV9 and TRBJ2-3; 8 bases align to TRBD1. V was clipped by 4 bases and J by 3 bases; unmatched bases: 7. The CDR3 sequence is 15 residues long. Germline V gives CDR1 SGDLS, CDR2 YYNGEE. Filled out from reference TRBV9 and TRBJ2-3, the complete variable domain reads DSGVTQTPKHLITATGQRVTLRCSPRSGDLSVYWYQQSLDQGLQFLIQYYNGEERAKGNILERFSAQQFPDLHSELNLSSLELGDSALYFCASSIYRGITDTQYFGPGTRLTVL.

This chain uses TRBV20-1 with TRBJ2-4, with D possibly TRBD1 on 7 matching bases. Trimming cost V 4 bases and J 10 bases, with 14 bases left between them. Germline V lookup: CDR1 DFQATT, CDR2 SNEGSKA (reference sequence). This CDR3 comprises 12 residues. The CDR3 coding sequence is TGCAGTGCTACCCAGGGGGGTCCGATTCAGTACTTC. Amino acid sequence: CSATQGGPIQYF.

The genes are TRBV10-2 and TRBJ2-7, with 8 nucleotides matching TRBD1. J was trimmed by 3 bases and V by 6 bases; bases with no gene match: 4. CDR1 is WSHSY and CDR2 is SAAADI in the germline V gene. CDR3 length: 13 amino acids. The CDR3 DNA reads TGCGCCAGCAGATCGGACAGGGACTACGAGCAGTACTTC. As protein: CASRSDRDYEQYF.

This chain uses TRBV29-1 with TRBJ2-7; D not certain. Trimming left V 1 base short and J 0 bases short, with 16 bases between. Germline V gene sequence: CDR1 SQVTM, CDR2 ANQGSEA. There are 16 residues in the CDR3. The CDR3 reads CSVEGLGSSNSYEQYF. Here the CDR3 DNA reads TGCAGCGTTGAAGGGTTGGGGTCTTCAAACTCCTACGAGCAGTACTTC.

This clonotype was counted a few times. The V and J genes are TRBV7-9 and TRBJ2-7, with 7 bases fitting TRBD1. The V gene end was trimmed by 5 bases and the J gene end by 4 bases; junction bases not matched to a gene: 5. In germline, CDR1 is SEHNR, CDR2 FQNEAQ (reference sequence). CDR3 length: 13 residues. CDR3 sequence (DNA): TGTGCCAGCAGCCCGTTGACAGGGTACGAGCAGTACTTC. Amino acid sequence: CASSPLTGYEQYF.

A few counts support this clonotype. The rearrangement uses TRBV5-1 and TRBJ2-3, with TRBD2 matching 14 bases. CDR1 SGHRS and CDR2 YFSETQ come from the germline V gene. With 3 bases clipped from V and 2 bases from J, the junction kept 5 bases outside the gene matches. The CDR3 consists of 17 residues. The CDR3 DNA follows: TGCGCCAGCAGCTCCCGGACTAGCGGGGGGCCCACAGATACGCAGTATTTT. Encoded protein: CASSSRTSGGPTDTQYF.